This T cell receptor (beta chain) was documented in a study of blood T cells in healthy people across ages. Study-level results: Age brought a roughly linear fall in TCR beta diversity measured per million T cells. Long-lived donors exceeded aged donors in naive CD4+ cells and diversity. The unsorted PBMCs prevented any conclusive comparison of naive versus antigen-experienced cells.

Per germline, CDR1 KGHSH and CDR2 LQKENI. The CDR3 runs to 16 residues. V dropped 1 base and J dropped 0 bases, with 13 bases sitting between them. In the case of this clonotype: Its antigen is unidentified.

A sample-barcoded 5' primer and a J-beta primer mix were used in a second PCR of roughly 6 to 12 cycles. A template-switch adaptor that had 12 random nucleotides put a tag on each cDNA molecule. TCRdb independently ran MiXCR on the 5' RACE reads; one entry per CDR3 protein. The repertoire holds roughly 2 million distinct CDR3 sequences, 49% seen once, with 2.1% in the top ten. The specimen sequenced was blood. This receptor was taken from a middle-aged woman in good health. The chain carries TRBV18 and TRBJ2-7; D is tentatively TRBD1 or TRBD2 (5 bases each). The CDR3 DNA reads TGTGCCAGCTCACCACTTGTCGGGGCAGACTCCTACGAGCAGTACTTC. Translating gives CASSPLVGADSYEQYF.